The 32 T cell receptor beta chains presented below share a single source sample, sequenced in a study of OX40 agonist ivuxolimab in advanced cancers. Produced via immunoSEQ multiplex PCR; TCRdb's table is partial and in-frame only. The top ten hold less than 5.5% of the sample, which has tens of thousands of clones, 81% seen once. Sequenced here: CD4+ or CD8+ T cells sorted from blood, sampled in a trial of the OX40 agonist ivuxolimab. These TCRs come from an adult with an advanced solid tumor such as melanoma, head and neck, liver or kidney cancer.

The rearrangement joins TRBV7-2 to TRBJ1-1, with unresolved D. The CDR3 is 15 residues long. CDR1 and CDR2 from the germline V gene are SGHTA and FQGNSA. V lost 4 bases and J lost 1, with 13 bases in between. The DNA of the CDR3 is TGTGCCAGCAGCTCCCCAAGGACGGGGAACACTGAAGCTTTCTTT. This translates into CASSSPRTGNTEAFF.

On this clone itself: One end of the junction fails to match germline, which may point to a read error. Other DNA sequences from this sample encode an identical CDR3 as well. The chain links TRBV7-2 to TRBJ2-6; D tentatively reads TRBD1 or TRBD2 (5 bases each). CDR3 length equals 15 residues. The germline V gene has CDR1 SGHTA and CDR2 FQGNSA. In DNA form, the CDR3 reads TGTGCCAGCAGCTTAGACCAATCCGGGGCCAACGTTCTGACTTTC. Amino acids: CASSLDQSGANVLTF.

This clone was seen just once. The V call is TRBV5-4, the J call TRBJ1-1, with 7 nucleotides matching TRBD1. CDR1 and CDR2 from the germline V gene are SGHNT and YYREEE (reference sequence). V lost 4 bases, J lost 4 bases, and 13 bases stayed unmatched. The CDR3 loop spans 16 amino acids. The CDR3 nucleotides are TGTGCCAGCAGCCCAGGGGGGTGGGCTCCTGGCACTGAAGCTTTCTTT. The encoded protein is CASSPGGWAPGTEAFF.

The genes are TRBV11-2 and TRBJ1-2; TRBD1 might be the D (5 bases). CDR1 and CDR2 (germline): SGHAT, FQNNGV. V lost 5 bases and J lost 3, with 10 bases in between. This CDR3 is built from 13 residues. Here the CDR3 reads CASSPGLDYGYTF. The CDR3, as DNA: TGTGCCAGCAGCCCGGGACTTGACTATGGCTACACCTTC.

The count of this clone is one. The chain links TRBV4-2 to TRBJ2-3; weak D call: TRBD1 (7 bases). The CDR3 covers 16 residues. In germline, CDR1 is LGHNA, CDR2 YNFKEQ. V lost 1 base and J 5 bases, leaving 16 bases between the germline ends. This chain's CDR3 is CASSQGRGHDRDTQYF. The DNA of the CDR3 is TGTGCCAGCAGCCAAGGGAGGGGGCATGATAGAGATACGCAGTATTTT.

The chain combines TRBV18 with TRBJ1-4; unclear D gene. Germline CDR1 KGHSH, CDR2 LQKENI. This CDR3 comprises 15 residues. Trimming removed 5 bases from V and 2 bases from J, with 12 bases in between. As DNA, the CDR3 is TGTGCCAGCTCATTAACGACATCGACTAATGAAAAACTGTTTTTT. Translating it yields CASSLTTSTNEKLFF. Complete variable domain (other parts from reference TRBV18 and TRBJ1-4): NAGVMQNPRHLVRRRGQEARLRCSPMKGHSHVYWYRQLPEEGLKFMVYLQKENIIDESGMPKERFSAEFPKEGPSILRIQQVVRGDSAAYFCASSLTTSTNEKLFFGSGTQLSVL.

Only one count was recorded for this clone. The rearrangement links TRBV5-4 to TRBJ2-1, with 7 bases lining up with TRBD1. With 4 bases clipped from V and 5 bases from J, the junction kept 9 bases outside the gene matches. Germline V gene data show CDR1 as SGHNT and CDR2 as YYREEE (reference sequence). The CDR3 runs 15 residues. DNA of the CDR3: TGTGCCAGCAGCCCGGCCCCGGACAGGAACAATGAGCAGTTCTTC. As protein: CASSPAPDRNNEQFF.

The V call is TRBV6-5, the J call TRBJ2-7; unclear D gene. The germline V gene encodes CDR1 MNHEY and CDR2 SVGAGI. The CDR3 length is 15 residues. Trimming removed 2 bases at V and 0 bases at J, with 11 bases between. In DNA form, the CDR3 reads TGTGCCAGCAGTTACGATTCGGAGAGCTCCTACGAGCAGTACTTC. Translated, it gives CASSYDSESSYEQYF.

The CDR3 is CAISESNSGGYTF. The CDR3 bases are TGTGCCATCAGTGAGTCGAATTCCGGCGGCTACACCTTC. The V call is TRBV10-3, the J call TRBJ1-2; no reliable D call. CDR3 length: 13 amino acids. Germline loops: CDR1 ENHRY, CDR2 SYGVKD. With 0 bases removed from V and 8 bases from J, the gap between germline ends came to 10 bases.

The rearrangement joins TRBV7-2 to TRBJ2-5, with TRBD1 matching 9 bases. Trimming at V came to 6 bases and at J to 5 bases, leaving 10 bases not matched to a gene. The CDR3 runs to 15 residues. Germline CDR1 and CDR2: SGHTA and FQGNSA. In DNA, the CDR3 is TGTGCCAGCAGTTCCGGACAGGGGCCTCGGGAGACCCAGTACTTC. Translation: CASSSGQGPRETQYF.

The V gene is TRBV18, the J gene TRBJ2-1; 11 nucleotides agree with TRBD2. Trimming took 0 bases from V and 4 from J; bases not matched to a gene: 2. Germline loops: CDR1 KGHSH, CDR2 LQKENI. This CDR3 is built from 16 residues. The chain's CDR3 is CASSPPRLAGYNEQFF. The CDR3, as DNA: TGTGCCAGCTCACCACCTCGACTAGCGGGATACAATGAGCAGTTCTTC. The complete variable domain, with remaining parts taken from reference TRBV18 and TRBJ2-1, reads NAGVMQNPRHLVRRRGQEARLRCSPMKGHSHVYWYRQLPEEGLKFMVYLQKENIIDESGMPKERFSAEFPKEGPSILRIQQVVRGDSAAYFCASSPPRLAGYNEQFFGPGTRLTVL.

This chain joins TRBV2 and TRBJ2-1; the D gene is possibly TRBD2 (5 bases). V was cut by 8 bases and J by 2 bases, with 19 bases left in between. The CDR3 totals 16 residues. From germline, CDR1 is SNHLY and CDR2 FYNNEI. The CDR3 DNA is TGTGCCAGCGGGATAACTAGTTCCGCCGCCTACAATGAGCAGTTCTTC. This gives the protein CASGITSSAAYNEQFF.

This clone appeared once. The V call is TRBV7-8, the J call TRBJ2-3, with 7 bases fitting TRBD1. Germline trimming cut 7 bases from V and 3 bases from J; bases unmatched to any gene: 7. Germline loops: CDR1 SGHVS, CDR2 FQNEAQ. This CDR3 has 14 amino acids. The CDR3: CASKVNRGTDTQYF. In DNA, the CDR3 is TGTGCCAGCAAGGTGAACAGGGGAACAGATACGCAGTATTTT.

J is TRBJ2-5 and V is TRBV4-1, with D possibly being TRBD1 (5 bases). The CDR3 is 11 amino acids. The germline gives CDR1 MGHRA, CDR2 YSYEKL. The V gene lost 1 base and the J gene lost 13 bases, with 10 bases spanning the gap. The CDR3 DNA reads TGCGCCAGCAGCCAAGGGACATCCCGGTACTTC. This encodes CASSQGTSRYF.

This chain uses TRBV27 with TRBJ2-5; TRBD2 matches at 13 bases. CDR1 MNHEY and CDR2 SMNVEV come from the germline V gene (reference sequence). With 4 bases clipped from V and 5 bases from J, the junction kept 7 bases outside the gene matches. CDR3 size: 16 residues. For the CDR3, the DNA is TGTGCCAGCAGTTGGGACAGGACTAGCGGGAGTGAGACCCAGTACTTC. It is translated as CASSWDRTSGSETQYF.

The genes are TRBV2 and TRBJ2-5; the D is unclear. The ends were cut back, 5 bases at V and 2 bases at J, with 9 bases in the middle. Germline V gene sequence: CDR1 SNHLY, CDR2 FYNNEI. The CDR3 length is 13 residues. The CDR3 loop reads CASSSFQQETQYF. For the CDR3, the DNA is TGTGCCAGCAGTAGCTTCCAACAAGAGACCCAGTACTTC.

In its sample, this clone was seen once. The chain combines TRBV4-3 with TRBJ2-7; 8 positions agree with TRBD1. The CDR3 sequence is 13 residues long. Losses at the gene ends were 2 bases for V and 7 bases for J; bases not matched to a gene: 4. Germline V gene lookup returns CDR1 LGHNA and CDR2 YSLEER. In nucleotides, the CDR3 is TGCGCCAGCAGCCAAATACAGGGGGGTGAGCAGTACTTC. Translation gives CASSQIQGGEQYF.

V is TRBV7-3 and J is TRBJ1-2, with no clear D. Germline CDR1 and CDR2: SGHTA and FQGTGA. The CDR3 spans 14 residues. The ends were cut back, 0 bases at V and 8 bases at J, with 13 bases in the middle. CDR3 residues: CASSLTPTAGGYTF. The CDR3, as DNA: TGTGCCAGCAGCTTAACTCCAACGGCCGGAGGCTACACCTTC.

The V call is TRBV10-3, the J call TRBJ2-2, with TRBD2 matching over 9 bases. With V trimmed by 6 bases and J by 5 bases, 10 bases remained unmatched. There are 16 residues in the CDR3. Germline V gene lookup returns CDR1 ENHRY and CDR2 SYGVKD. CDR3 amino acids: CAISPGLASGTGELFF. The CDR3 bases are TGTGCCATCAGCCCGGGACTAGCCTCGGGTACCGGGGAGCTGTTTTTT.

Many counts were recorded for this clone. This chain uses TRBV30 with TRBJ2-7; 10 bases agree with TRBD1. The CDR3 has 15 residues. Germline CDR1 GTSNPN, CDR2 SVGIG (reference sequence). J lost 2 bases, V lost 1 base, and 5 bases had no gene match. DNA for the CDR3: TGTGCCTGGAGTGCCCGGGACAGGGGACCCTACGAGCAGTACTTC. It codes for CAWSARDRGPYEQYF. The full variable domain, in which reference TRBV30 and TRBJ2-7 provide the parts outside the CDR3, is SQTIHQWPATLVQPVGSPLSLECTVEGTSNPNLYWYRQAAGRGLQLLFYSVGIGQISSEVPQNLSASRPQDRQFILSSKKLLLSDSGFYLCAWSARDRGPYEQYFGPGTRLTVT.

This clone appeared a few times. V and J are TRBV7-7 and TRBJ2-1; the D is unclear. CDR1 is SSHAT, CDR2 FNYEAQ, per germline (reference sequence). CDR3 length: 14 residues. V shed 1 base and J shed 4 bases, with 8 bases lying between them. CDR3 loop: CASSLVFGYNEQFF. DNA for the CDR3: TGTGCCAGCAGCTTAGTTTTCGGGTACAATGAGCAGTTCTTC.

Here the CDR3 reads CASSFGAGAYEQYF. The CDR3 DNA follows: TGTGCCAGCAGTTTTGGGGCAGGGGCCTACGAGCAGTACTTC. The chain is built from TRBV27 and TRBJ2-7, with a tentative D call TRBD1 (6 bases). V lost 3 bases and J lost 2, with 11 bases in between. CDR3 length: 14 residues. Germline lookup yields CDR1 MNHEY and CDR2 SMNVEV (reference sequence).

This rearrangement joins TRBV9 to TRBJ2-1; 7 bases match TRBD2. Germline V CDR1 and CDR2: SGDLS, YYNGEE. This CDR3 region has 18 residues. Trimming removed 1 base from V and 0 bases from J; junction bases left unmatched: 10. In nucleotides, the CDR3 is TGTGCCAGCAGCGTACCTACTAGCGCCGAGAGCTCCTACAATGAGCAGTTCTTC. Amino acid sequence: CASSVPTSAESSYNEQFF.

The table lists this clone with a count of one. The chain is built from TRBV6-1 and TRBJ2-7, with 7 bases fitting TRBD1. From germline, CDR1 is MNHNS and CDR2 SASEGT. The length of the CDR3 is 14 residues. V was pared by 1 base and J by 4 bases, with 4 bases of the junction left unmatched. The CDR3: CASSEGGQAYEQYF. In DNA, the CDR3 is TGTGCCAGCAGTGAAGGAGGACAGGCTTACGAGCAGTACTTC.

The gene calls are TRBV7-2 and TRBJ2-4; D may match TRBD1 or TRBD2 (5 bases each). The V end lost 5 bases, the J end lost 0 bases, and 11 bases lay between the germline ends. The CDR3 has 15 residues. Germline assignment: CDR1 SGHTA and CDR2 FQGNSA. The chain's CDR3 is CASSLGGLAKNIQYF. CDR3 DNA: TGTGCCAGCAGCCTTGGGGGTTTAGCCAAAAACATTCAGTACTTC. The variable domain in full, with the rest retrieved from reference TRBV7-2 and TRBJ2-4, is GAGVSQSPSNKVTEKGKDVELRCDPISGHTALYWYRQSLGQGLEFLIYFQGNSAPDKSGLPSDRFSAERTGGSVSTLTIQRTQQEDSAVYLCASSLGGLAKNIQYFGAGTRLSVL.

The chain couples TRBV7-3 to TRBJ2-3; D may be TRBD2 (7 bases). Germline V gene sequence: CDR1 SGHTA, CDR2 FQGTGA. V shed 3 bases and J shed 5 bases, with 18 bases lying between them. The CDR3 runs 16 residues. The chain's CDR3 is CASSFSPGGGVDTQYF. CDR3 bases: TGTGCCAGCAGCTTTTCCCCGGGGGGCGGGGTAGATACGCAGTATTTT.

The chain uses TRBV9 and TRBJ2-7; D perhaps matches TRBD2 (6 bases). From germline, CDR1 is SGDLS and CDR2 YYNGEE. Trimming stripped 4 bases from V and 5 bases from J, with 16 bases between. The CDR3 loop spans 14 amino acids. The CDR3 protein is CASSPRTTGDEQYF. The DNA of the CDR3 is TGTGCCAGCAGCCCGAGGACTACCGGGGACGAGCAGTACTTC.

The chain is built from TRBV5-1 and TRBJ1-3; 12 bases fit TRBD1. The V and J ends lost 3 bases and 1 base, in that order; junction bases with no gene match: 11. Germline CDR1 is SGHRS and CDR2 is YFSETQ. This CDR3 has 19 amino acids. CDR3 loop: CASSSHGTGGAMSGNTIYF. The CDR3 bases are TGCGCCAGCAGCTCCCACGGGACAGGGGGCGCTATGTCTGGAAACACCATATATTTT.

This chain connects TRBV5-1 to TRBJ2-1; 10 bases line up with TRBD2. Germline assignment: CDR1 SGHRS and CDR2 YFSETQ. V lost 1 base to trimming and J lost 6 bases; unmatched junction nucleotides: 4. The CDR3 length is 15 residues. The CDR3 sequence is CASSLITSGANEQFF. The DNA for the CDR3 is TGCGCCAGCAGCTTGATTACTAGCGGGGCCAATGAGCAGTTCTTC.

The V and J genes are TRBV7-8 and TRBJ1-5; D is uncertain. The germline V gene has CDR1 SGHVS and CDR2 FQNEAQ. CDR3 size: 15 residues. Trimming cost V 1 base and J 3 bases, with 10 bases left between them. CDR3 coding DNA: TGTGCCAGCAGCTTAGAGTGGCGGGACAATCAGCCCCAGCATTTT. Translation: CASSLEWRDNQPQHF. The full variable domain, its missing parts supplied by reference TRBV7-8 and TRBJ1-5, is GAGVSQSPRYKVAKRGQDVALRCDPISGHVSLFWYQQALGQGPEFLTYFQNEAQLDKSGLPSDRFFAERPEGSVSTLKIQRTQQEDSAVYLCASSLEWRDNQPQHFGDGTRLSIL.

A single count supports this clone. The chain employs TRBV30 and TRBJ2-1; TRBD2 matches 10 bases. The trim removed 0 bases at V and 7 bases at J, leaving 3 bases unmatched. In germline, CDR1 is GTSNPN, CDR2 SVGIG (reference sequence). This CDR3 spans 14 amino acids. The CDR3, as DNA: TGTGCCTGGAGTGTTGGACTAGCGGTGAATGAGCAGTTCTTC. The encoded protein is CAWSVGLAVNEQFF.

This chain links TRBV7-2 with TRBJ2-5, with TRBD1 matching 7 bases. This CDR3 has 16 residues. V was pared by 1 base and J by 0 bases, with 5 bases of the junction left unmatched. Germline CDR1 reads SGHTA; CDR2 reads FQGNSA. Written as DNA, the CDR3 is TGTGCCAGCAGCTTAGGATTGGGACAGAACCAAGAGACCCAGTACTTC. Translated: CASSLGLGQNQETQYF.